The 17 T cell receptor beta chains reported below all come from one sample, sequenced in a study of CD8+ T cells in alopecia areata. Sample treatment: oral pan-JAK inhibitor, 5-10 mg twice daily. The authors extracted RNA and reverse transcribed it into cDNA as the sequencing template. Data came from immunoSEQ multiplex PCR; TCRdb stores just in-frame clones and leaves some out. The table shows some 190,000 clones, with 66% occurring only once. Sequenced material: CD4+ T cells sorted from blood, taken at week 44, from a patient treated with tofacitinib. These receptors originate from a human donor with alopecia areata.

In its sample, this clone was seen a few times. This chain links TRBV7-2 with TRBJ2-1, with TRBD1 matching over 7 bases. CDR1 is SGHTA and CDR2 is FQGNSA in the germline V gene. CDR3 length: 15 amino acids. Unmatched junction bases numbered 9, after V lost 3 bases and J lost 7 bases. CDR3 sequence (DNA): TGTGCCAGCAGCTTCCTACAGGGGATTACGAATGAGCAGTTCTTC. Its translation is CASSFLQGITNEQFF.

This clone was observed a handful of times. The chain couples TRBV7-2 to TRBJ1-2, with unresolved D. The germline V and J ends were trimmed by 2 bases and 7 bases, with 5 bases remaining between them. This CDR3 contains 11 residues. Germline V gene lookup returns CDR1 SGHTA and CDR2 FQGNSA. In DNA, the CDR3 is TGTGCCAGCAGCTTAAAGGGTGGCTACACCTTC. Translated: CASSLKGGYTF.

This clone was seen ten or more times. The J gene is TRBJ1-4, the V gene TRBV27, with 7 bases lining up with TRBD1. Germline CDR1 is MNHEY and CDR2 is SMNVEV (reference sequence). This CDR3 comprises 16 residues. With 5 bases clipped from V and 8 bases from J, the junction kept 14 bases outside the gene matches. CDR3 nucleotides: TGTGCCAGCAGTAGATTTCGAGGGACAGATGGAGAAAAACTGTTTTTT. This gives the protein CASSRFRGTDGEKLFF.

This clone occurred once. Distinct nucleotide sequences in the sample also encode this CDR3. The chain combines TRBV7-2 with TRBJ1-1; D unresolved. This CDR3 has 13 amino acids. Looked up from germline, CDR1 is SGHTA and CDR2 is FQGNSA. V was pared by 5 bases and J by 5 bases, with 12 bases between. In DNA, the CDR3 is TGTGCCAGCAGCCCTCCTGTTGGGACTGAAGCTTTCTTT. Encoded protein: CASSPPVGTEAFF.

This clone was found once. V usage is TRBV30 and J usage is TRBJ1-1, with D hard to call. V was cut by 5 bases and J by 6 bases, with 16 bases left in between. There are 13 residues in the CDR3. Germline V gene sequence: CDR1 GTSNPN, CDR2 SVGIG (reference sequence). The CDR3 bases are TGTGCCTGGGGACTTCCTGCGGCGGCTGAAGCTTTCTTT. It translates to CAWGLPAAAEAFF.

Only a few counts were recorded for this clone. DNA for the CDR3: TGCGCCAGCAGCTTGGAGGGGAGGAATGAGCAGTTCTTC. This translates into CASSLEGRNEQFF. The chain uses TRBV5-1 and TRBJ2-1, with a possible D match to TRBD2 (6 bases). The CDR3 covers 13 residues. V dropped 0 bases and J dropped 7 bases, with 8 bases sitting between them. Germline V CDR1 and CDR2: SGHRS, YFSETQ.

The chain links TRBV6-6 to TRBJ2-2, with D uncertain. V was pared by 4 bases and J by 1 base, with 7 bases between. CDR1 MNHNY and CDR2 SVGAGI come from the germline V gene (reference sequence). The CDR3 covers 14 residues. The DNA of the CDR3 is TGTGCCAGCAGTTTTAGTGAGAACACCGGGGAGCTGTTTTTT. Translated, it gives CASSFSENTGELFF.

V and J are TRBV4-3 and TRBJ2-7; D unresolved. Germline CDR1 reads LGHNA; CDR2 reads YSLEER. V gave up 2 bases and J gave up 0 bases, with 17 bases separating them. This CDR3 region has 17 residues. The DNA of the CDR3 is TGCGCCAGCAGCCAATCGAGACCCAGCAGGAGCTCCTACGAGCAGTACTTC. Amino acids: CASSQSRPSRSSYEQYF.

The rearrangement uses TRBV29-1 and TRBJ2-1; weak D call: TRBD2 (7 bases). This CDR3 is 12 amino acids long. Trimming took off 6 bases at V and 8 bases at J, with 14 bases between the two ends. Germline-derived CDR1 and CDR2 are SQVTM and ANQGSEA. Here the CDR3 DNA reads TGCAGCGTAAGGGGGGGGGTCCATGAGCAGTTCTTC. Translated, it gives CSVRGGVHEQFF.

The chain couples TRBV14 to TRBJ2-7; perhaps TRBD1 as D (7 bases). From germline, CDR1 is SGHDN and CDR2 FVKESK. V was trimmed by 1 base and J by 6 bases, leaving 16 bases between them. The CDR3 length is 15 residues. The DNA for the CDR3 is TGTGCCAGCAGCCAAGCTCCAGGGGGGCCTGTCGAGCAGTACTTC. Its translation: CASSQAPGGPVEQYF.

About this clone itself: The identical CDR3 is also encoded by other nucleotide sequences in the sample. The chain has TRBV30 and TRBJ1-2, with D possibly TRBD1 on 6 matching bases. The CDR3 loop spans 13 amino acids. V gave up 2 bases and J gave up 2 bases, with 9 bases separating them. Germline assignment: CDR1 GTSNPN and CDR2 SVGIG (reference sequence). CDR3 DNA sequence: TGTGCCTGGAGTAGAGACAGGAACTATGGCTACACCTTC. Residues: CAWSRDRNYGYTF. The variable domain in full, completed from reference TRBV30 and TRBJ1-2, reads SQTIHQWPATLVQPVGSPLSLECTVEGTSNPNLYWYRQAAGRGLQLLFYSVGIGQISSEVPQNLSASRPQDRQFILSSKKLLLSDSGFYLCAWSRDRNYGYTFGSGTRLTVV.

This clone showed up just once. V usage is TRBV15 and J usage is TRBJ2-6, with D perhaps assigned TRBD1 or TRBD2 (5 bases each). The germline CDR1 and CDR2 sequences are LNHNV and YYDKDF (reference sequence). The CDR3 has 15 residues. Trimming left V 4 bases short and J 4 bases short, with 11 bases between. CDR3 in amino acids: CATSTEGRGANVLTF. The CDR3 bases are TGTGCCACCAGCACTGAGGGGCGAGGGGCCAACGTCCTGACTTTC.

The chain is built from TRBV15 and TRBJ1-2; D is unclear. V lost 0 bases and J 2 bases, leaving 7 bases between the germline ends. From germline, CDR1 is LNHNV and CDR2 YYDKDF (reference sequence). The CDR3 runs 14 residues. CDR3 residues: CATSRDRRNYGYTF. The CDR3 DNA follows: TGTGCCACCAGCAGAGATCGGCGGAACTATGGCTACACCTTC.

V is TRBV7-2 and J is TRBJ2-1; D is unclear. The CDR3 contains 14 residues. CDR1 and CDR2 from the germline V gene are SGHTA and FQGNSA. V was clipped by 1 base and J by 6 bases, with 10 bases between them. CDR3 loop: CASSLERAINEQFF. For the CDR3, the DNA is TGTGCCAGCAGCTTAGAAAGGGCAATCAATGAGCAGTTCTTC.

As to this clone: The same CDR3 is also encoded by other DNA sequences in this sample. This chain uses TRBV11-2 with TRBJ2-1; D possibly corresponds to TRBD2 (5 bases). Per germline, CDR1 SGHAT and CDR2 FQNNGV. Between the trimmed V and J ends, which lost 0 bases and 2 bases, there was a span of 8 bases. The length of the CDR3 is 15 residues. In nucleotides, the CDR3 is TGTGCCAGCAGCTTAGATCGCGGGCCCTACAATGAGCAGTTCTTC. Amino acid sequence: CASSLDRGPYNEQFF.

The rearrangement links TRBV5-1 to TRBJ1-1; 7 positions agree with TRBD1. The V segment lost 0 bases and the J segment 4 bases; nucleotides outside the gene matches: 6. Germline V gene sequence: CDR1 SGHRS, CDR2 YFSETQ. CDR3 length equals 15 residues. CDR3 loop: CASSLDPGGGTEAFF. The CDR3 DNA follows: TGCGCCAGCAGCTTGGATCCAGGGGGAGGCACTGAAGCTTTCTTT.

The rearrangement links TRBV29-1 to TRBJ2-5; D unclear. This CDR3 is built from 13 residues. Germline CDR1 and CDR2: SQVTM and ANQGSEA. Trimming left V 4 bases short and J 1 base short, with 10 bases between. CDR3 sequence reads: CSVASMTQETQYF. The CDR3 nucleotides read TGCAGCGTTGCATCCATGACCCAAGAGACCCAGTACTTC.